In this sample, the clone carrying this T cell receptor (beta chain) turned up once. Its matching antigen is unknown. V was shortened by 1 base and J by 6 bases, with 4 bases between the two germline ends. From germline, CDR1 is SGHAT and CDR2 FQDESV (reference sequence). The CDR3 sequence is 11 residues long. This sample is drawn from a study of graft-versus-host responses after intestinal transplantation. Study overall: Anti-thymocyte globulin induction was given to all recipients, followed by tacrolimus and steroids for around three years.

General study results and limits: Graft-donor T cell macrochimerism coincided with high graft-versus-host to host-versus-graft clonal ratios in allografts. Researchers found GvH clones in recipient marrow, and some showed up first in ileum or blood. Researchers found peak circulating GvH clone levels linked to early post-transplant HvG declines.

Profiled with immunoSEQ multiplex PCR; TCRdb holds only in-frame clones, not every one. The data contain 84,000 or so clones, 92% of them singletons. This specimen was unstimulated CD4+ T cells sorted from spleen or lymph node cells, taken before intestinal transplant. This TCR came from a human donor who received an intestinal transplant. The rearrangement uses TRBV11-1 and TRBJ2-7, with D hard to call. CDR3 sequence reads: CASSLGSEQYF. The CDR3 nucleotides are TGTGCCAGCAGCTTAGGGAGCGAGCAGTACTTC.